The clone carrying this T cell receptor beta chain occurred a few times. Other nucleotide sequences in the sample specify the same CDR3. Positive CCR7 selection of CD45RO-negative cells yielded the naive CD8 cells, and terminally differentiated effector memory CD45RA+ cells were excluded. V lost 2 bases to trimming and J lost 2 bases, with 6 bases between them. From germline, CDR1 is MNHEY and CDR2 SVGAGI. The CDR3 runs to 14 residues. These data belong to a study of shared clonotypes between healthy human individuals. The method was immunoSEQ multiplex PCR; TCRdb's version includes in-frame clones alone and lacks a portion of them. Of just over 2,000,000 clones listed, about 95% are singletons.

The rearrangement links TRBV6-5 to TRBJ2-2, with unresolved D. This sequence originates from a man younger than 35 in good health. The material sequenced was naive CD8+ T cells sorted from blood. The DNA of the CDR3 is TGTGCCAGCAGTTACGGGAAAAACACCGGGGAGCTGTTTTTT. Protein sequence: CASSYGKNTGELFF.